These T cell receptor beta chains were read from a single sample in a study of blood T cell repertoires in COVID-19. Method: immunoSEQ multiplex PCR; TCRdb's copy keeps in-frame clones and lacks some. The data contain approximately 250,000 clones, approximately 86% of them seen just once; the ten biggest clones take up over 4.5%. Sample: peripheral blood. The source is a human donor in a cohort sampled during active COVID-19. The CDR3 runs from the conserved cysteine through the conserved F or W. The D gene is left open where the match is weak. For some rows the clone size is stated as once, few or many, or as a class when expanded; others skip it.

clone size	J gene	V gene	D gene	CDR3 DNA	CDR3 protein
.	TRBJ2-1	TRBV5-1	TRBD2	TGCGCCAGCAGCCCGAGGTTAGCGGGGGTGAATGAGCAGTTCTTC	CASSPRLAGVNEQFF
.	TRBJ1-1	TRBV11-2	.	TGTGCCAGCAGCTTAGCGGGGAGTGCTGAAGCTTTCTTT	CASSLAGSAEAFF
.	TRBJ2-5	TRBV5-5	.	TGTGCCAGCAGCCAGGGGGGACAAGAGACCCAGTACTTC	CASSQGGQETQYF
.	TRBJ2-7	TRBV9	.	TGTGCCAGCAGCGTAGTGGCAGAAAGCGAGCAGTACTTC	CASSVVAESEQYF
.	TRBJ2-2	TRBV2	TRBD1	TGTGCCAGCAAAGGACAGGGGGCGAACACCGGGGAGCTGTTTTTT	CASKGQGANTGELFF
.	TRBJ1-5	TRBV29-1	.	TGCAGCGTTGTAGCCCGGGAGGGAATGCCCCAGCATTTT	CSVVAREGMPQHF
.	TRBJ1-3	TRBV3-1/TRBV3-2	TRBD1	TGTGCCAGCAGCCAAGCCGGGACAGGGGGAAACACCATATATTTT	CASSQAGTGGNTIYF
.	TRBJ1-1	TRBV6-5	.	TGTGCCAGCACTCAACAGGGTTCCACTGAAGCTTTCTTT	CASTQQGSTEAFF
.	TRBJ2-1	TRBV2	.	TGTGCCAGCAGCGAACAGGGCCTTGTAGATGAGCAGTTCTTC	CASSEQGLVDEQFF
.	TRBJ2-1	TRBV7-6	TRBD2	TGTGCCAGCAGCTTTAGTCTAGCGGGGGGCAATGAGCAGTTCTTC	CASSFSLAGGNEQFF
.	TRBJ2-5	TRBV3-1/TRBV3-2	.	TGTGCCAGCAGCCAAGCGTGGGACACCCAAGAGACCCAGTACTTC	CASSQAWDTQETQYF
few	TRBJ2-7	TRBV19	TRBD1	TGTGCCAGTAGTCTTAGACAGGGAGTCTACGAGCAGTACTTC	CASSLRQGVYEQYF
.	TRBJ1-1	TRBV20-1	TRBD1	TGTATGACAGGGAGCACTGAAGCTTTCTTT	CMTGSTEAFF
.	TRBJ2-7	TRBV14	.	TGTGCCAGCAGCCGGGGACAAAAAGCCCCACTGACCTACGAGCAGTACTTC	CASSRGQKAPLTYEQYF
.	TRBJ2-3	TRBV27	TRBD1	TGTGCCAGCAGTACCCCAAGACAGGGAATTGTTCGGGAAGATACGCAGTATTTT	CASSTPRQGIVREDTQYF
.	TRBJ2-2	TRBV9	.	TGTGCCAGCAGCGTAGATTGGAGTAACACCGGGGAGCTGTTTTTT	CASSVDWSNTGELFF
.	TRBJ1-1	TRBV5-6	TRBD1	TGTGCCAGCAGCTTGGGTCGGGACAGCGGTTACACTGAAGCTTTCTTT	CASSLGRDSGYTEAFF
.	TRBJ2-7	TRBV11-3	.	TGTGCCAGCAGCTTAGATCCGGTCTCCCACGAGCAGTACTTC	CASSLDPVSHEQYF
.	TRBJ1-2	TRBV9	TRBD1	TGTGCCAGCAGCTTAGGGACAGGGGGCAATGGCTACACCTTC	CASSLGTGGNGYTF
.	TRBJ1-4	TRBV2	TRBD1	TGTGCCAGCAGTTCGTCCCGGGACAGGGGGCGCAGAGAAAAACTGTTTTTT	CASSSSRDRGRREKLFF
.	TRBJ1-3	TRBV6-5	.	TGTGCCAGTTTGTCGTCCGGAAACACCATATATTTT	CASLSSGNTIYF
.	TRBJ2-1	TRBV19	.	TGTGCCAGTAGCATCCCATACAATGAGCAGTTCTTC	CASSIPYNEQFF
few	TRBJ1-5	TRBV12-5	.	TGTGCTAGTGGTTTGGTAATAAGGGGCTTGTATAGCAATCAGCCCCAGCATTTT	CASGLVIRGLYSNQPQHF
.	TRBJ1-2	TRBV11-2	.	TGTGCCAGCAGCTCCTACAGGGAACCTAACTATGGCTACACCTTC	CASSSYREPNYGYTF
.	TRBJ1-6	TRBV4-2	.	TGTGCCAGCAGCCAAGAAACCGGCAGGGTTCGCTCCTATAATTCACCCCTCCACTTT	CASSQETGRVRSYNSPLHF
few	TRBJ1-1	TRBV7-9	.	TGTGCCAGCAGCTTAGTGGCCGAGAACACTGAAGCTTTCTTT	CASSLVAENTEAFF
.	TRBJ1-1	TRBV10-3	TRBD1	TGTGCCATCAGTGAAGCGGGGGACAGGGACTCGAACACTGAAGCTTTCTTT	CAISEAGDRDSNTEAFF
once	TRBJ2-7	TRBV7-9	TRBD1	TGTGCCAGCAGCTTAGCAGGACAGGTCTCCTACGAGCAGTACTTC	CASSLAGQVSYEQYF
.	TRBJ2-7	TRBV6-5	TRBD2	TGTGCCAGCAAATCGACTAGCGGTAAGGAGCAGTACTTC	CASKSTSGKEQYF
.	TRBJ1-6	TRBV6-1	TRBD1	TGTGCCAGCAGTGAAGCAGGGACAGCAAATTCACCCCTCCACTTT	CASSEAGTANSPLHF
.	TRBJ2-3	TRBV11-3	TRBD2	TGTGCCAGCAGCTTAGCTGCGGGGGGGCGAGCAGATACGCAGTATTTT	CASSLAAGGRADTQYF
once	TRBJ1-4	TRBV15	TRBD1	TGTGCCACCAGCAGAGATCTGGGGACAGTGCGTTTT	CATSRDLGTVRF
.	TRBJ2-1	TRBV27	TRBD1	TGTGCCAGCAGTTTAGAGGGACAGGGGGCGCGGAATGAGCAGTTCTTC	CASSLEGQGARNEQFF
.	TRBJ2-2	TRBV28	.	TGTGCCAGCACGAAGGGGACCGGGGAGCTGTTTTTT	CASTKGTGELFF
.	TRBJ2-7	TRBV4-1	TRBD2	TGCGCCAGCAGCCAAGACCCGAGCGGGAGGCCCACCGAGCAGTACTTC	CASSQDPSGRPTEQYF
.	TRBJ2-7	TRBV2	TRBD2	TGTGCCAGCAGGGCGACTAGCGGGAGGGCCACGTACGAGCAGTACTTC	CASRATSGRATYEQYF
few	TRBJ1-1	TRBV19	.	TGTGCCAGTAGTATGTATCTGAACACTGAAGCTTTCTTT	CASSMYLNTEAFF